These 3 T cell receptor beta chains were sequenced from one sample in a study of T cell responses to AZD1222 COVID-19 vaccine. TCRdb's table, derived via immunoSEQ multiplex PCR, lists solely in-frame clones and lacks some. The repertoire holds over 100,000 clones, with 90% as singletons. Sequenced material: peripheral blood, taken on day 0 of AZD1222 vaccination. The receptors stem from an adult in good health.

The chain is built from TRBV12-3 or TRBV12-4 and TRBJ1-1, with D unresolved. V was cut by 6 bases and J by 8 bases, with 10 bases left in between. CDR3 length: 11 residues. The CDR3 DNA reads TGTGCCAGCAGCCCCGAAGTGGAAGCTTTCTTT. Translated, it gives CASSPEVEAFF.

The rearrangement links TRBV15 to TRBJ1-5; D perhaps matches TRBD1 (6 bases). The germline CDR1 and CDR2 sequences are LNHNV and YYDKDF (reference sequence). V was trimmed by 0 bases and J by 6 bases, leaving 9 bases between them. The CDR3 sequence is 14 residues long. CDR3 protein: CATSRDLGGQPQHF. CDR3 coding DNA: TGTGCCACCAGCAGAGATCTAGGGGGTCAGCCCCAGCATTTT.

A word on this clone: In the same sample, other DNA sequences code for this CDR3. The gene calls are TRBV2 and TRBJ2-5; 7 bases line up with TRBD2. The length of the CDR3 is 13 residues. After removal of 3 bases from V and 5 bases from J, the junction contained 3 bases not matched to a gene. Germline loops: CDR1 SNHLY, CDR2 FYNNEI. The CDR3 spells CASSDRRGETQYF. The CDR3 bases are TGTGCCAGCAGTGATCGGCGGGGGGAGACCCAGTACTTC.